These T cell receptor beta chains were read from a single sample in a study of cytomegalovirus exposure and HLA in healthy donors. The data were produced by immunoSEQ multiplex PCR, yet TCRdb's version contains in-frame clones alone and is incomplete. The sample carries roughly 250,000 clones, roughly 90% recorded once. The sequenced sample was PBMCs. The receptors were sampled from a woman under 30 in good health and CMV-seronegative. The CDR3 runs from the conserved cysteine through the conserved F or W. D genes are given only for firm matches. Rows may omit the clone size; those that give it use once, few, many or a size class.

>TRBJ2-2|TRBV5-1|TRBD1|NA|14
CASSLVQGNGELFF
TGCGCCAGCAGCTTGGTACAGGGGAACGGGGAGCTGTTTTTT
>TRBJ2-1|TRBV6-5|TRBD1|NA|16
CASSYKGAISYNEQFF
TGTGCCAGCAGTTACAAGGGGGCAATTTCTTACAATGAGCAGTTCTTC
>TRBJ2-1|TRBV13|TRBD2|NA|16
CASSFWSGGAPNEQFF
TGTGCCAGCAGCTTTTGGAGCGGGGGGGCCCCCAATGAGCAGTTCTTC
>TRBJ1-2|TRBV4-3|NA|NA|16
CASSQDYPGWDYGYTF
TGCGCCAGCAGCCAAGATTACCCAGGGTGGGACTATGGCTACACCTTC
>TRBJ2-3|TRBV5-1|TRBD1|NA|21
CASSLYPSGEGQGISPDTQYF
TGCGCCAGCAGCTTGTATCCATCGGGGGAGGGACAGGGGATTTCTCCAGATACGCAGTATTTT
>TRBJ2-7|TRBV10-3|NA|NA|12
CAISDRSYEQYF
TGTGCCATCAGTGATCGGTCCTACGAGCAGTACTTC
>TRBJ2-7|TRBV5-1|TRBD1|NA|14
CASSFGTGGDEQYF
TGCGCCAGCAGCTTTGGGACAGGGGGCGACGAGCAGTACTTC
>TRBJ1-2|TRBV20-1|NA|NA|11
CSASGGGGYTF
TGCAGTGCTAGTGGGGGAGGAGGCTACACCTTC
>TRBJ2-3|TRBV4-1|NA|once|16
CASSQESRGSTDTQYF
TGCGCCAGCAGCCAAGAGTCCCGGGGTAGCACAGATACGCAGTATTTT
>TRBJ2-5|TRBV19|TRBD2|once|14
CASSPGLAWETQYF
TGTGCCAGTAGTCCTGGACTAGCGTGGGAGACCCAGTACTTC
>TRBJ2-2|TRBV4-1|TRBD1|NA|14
CASSIQGRVGELFF
TGCGCCAGCAGCATACAGGGGCGGGTCGGGGAGCTGTTTTTT
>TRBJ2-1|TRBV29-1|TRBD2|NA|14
CSVRGLAGDNEQFF
TGCAGCGTCCGGGGACTAGCGGGAGACAATGAGCAGTTCTTC
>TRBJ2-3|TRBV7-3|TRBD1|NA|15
CASSWGTASTDTQYF
TGTGCCAGCAGCTGGGGGACAGCTAGCACAGATACGCAGTATTTT
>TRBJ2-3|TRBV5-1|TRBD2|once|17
CASSSSSGGRSTDTQYF
TGCGCCAGCAGCTCCTCTAGCGGGGGTAGGAGCACAGATACGCAGTATTTT
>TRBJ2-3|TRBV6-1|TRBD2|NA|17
CASSGTSGGGYTDTQYF
TGTGCCAGCAGTGGGACTAGCGGGGGGGGCTATACAGATACGCAGTATTTT
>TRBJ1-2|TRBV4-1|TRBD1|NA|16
CASSQDTGQGAYGYTF
TGCGCCAGCAGCCAAGATACAGGACAGGGGGCCTATGGCTACACCTTC
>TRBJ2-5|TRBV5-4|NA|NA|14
CASSFRGSGETQYF
TGTGCCAGCAGCTTTAGGGGCAGTGGGGAGACCCAGTACTTC
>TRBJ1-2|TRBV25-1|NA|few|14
CASSDPRGSYGYTF
TGTGCCAGCAGTGACCCGAGAGGCAGCTATGGCTACACCTTC
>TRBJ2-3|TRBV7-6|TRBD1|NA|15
CASSSPGQDTDTQYF
TGTGCCAGCAGCTCCCCAGGACAGGACACAGATACGCAGTATTTT
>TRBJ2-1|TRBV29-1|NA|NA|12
CSVAGTYNEQFF
TGCAGCGTTGCGGGGACCTACAATGAGCAGTTCTTC
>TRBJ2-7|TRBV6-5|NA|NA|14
CASSPDSKTYEQYF
TGTGCCAGCAGCCCGGACTCAAAGACCTACGAGCAGTACTTC
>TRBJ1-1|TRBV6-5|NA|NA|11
CASLRGTEAFF
TGTGCCAGCTTACGAGGGACTGAAGCTTTCTTT
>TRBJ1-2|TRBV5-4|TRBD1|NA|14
CASSPRDSSYGYTF
TGTGCCAGCAGCCCCCGGGACAGTTCCTATGGCTACACCTTC
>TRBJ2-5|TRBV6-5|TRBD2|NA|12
CASRPGGETQYF
TGTGCCAGCAGACCGGGGGGAGAGACCCAGTACTTC
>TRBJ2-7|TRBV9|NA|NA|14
CASSVAVGSYEQYF
TGTGCCAGCAGCGTAGCCGTCGGTTCCTACGAGCAGTACTTC
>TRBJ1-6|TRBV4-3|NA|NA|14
CASSQDRANSPLHF
TGCGCCAGCAGCCAAGATCGCGCCAATTCACCCCTCCACTTT
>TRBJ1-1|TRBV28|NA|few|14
CASSLSGMNTEAFF
TGTGCCAGCAGTTTATCAGGGATGAACACTGAAGCTTTCTTT
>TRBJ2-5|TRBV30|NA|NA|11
CAWLGGETQYF
TGTGCCTGGCTAGGAGGGGAGACCCAGTACTTC
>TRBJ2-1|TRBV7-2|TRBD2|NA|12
CASSLMTSVEFF
TGTGCCAGCAGCTTAATGACTAGCGTTGAGTTCTTC
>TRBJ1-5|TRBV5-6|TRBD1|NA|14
CASSRTGGNQPQHF
TGTGCCAGCAGCCGGACAGGGGGTAATCAGCCCCAGCATTTT
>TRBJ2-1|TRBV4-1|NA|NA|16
CASSQESRSSYNEQFF
TGCGCCAGCAGCCAAGAGTCCCGGAGCTCCTACAATGAGCAGTTCTTC
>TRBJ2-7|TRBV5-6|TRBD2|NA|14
CASSFRLAGFEQYF
TGTGCCAGCAGCTTTAGACTAGCGGGGTTCGAGCAGTACTTC
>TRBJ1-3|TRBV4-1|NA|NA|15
CASSQVRGSTGTIYF
TGCGCCAGCAGCCAAGTTAGGGGGAGCACGGGCACCATATATTTT
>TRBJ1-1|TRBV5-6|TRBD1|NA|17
CASSRAVGQGLDTEAFF
TGTGCCAGCAGCCGTGCGGTGGGACAGGGTTTAGACACTGAAGCTTTCTTT
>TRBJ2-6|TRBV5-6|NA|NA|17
CASSTGRTGSGANVLTF
TGTGCCAGCAGTACCGGACGAACAGGTTCTGGGGCCAACGTCCTGACTTTC
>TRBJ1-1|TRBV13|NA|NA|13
CASSLAGDTEAFF
TGTGCCAGCAGCTTAGCCGGGGACACTGAAGCTTTCTTT
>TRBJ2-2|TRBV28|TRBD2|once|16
CASRKLAGGNTGELFF
TGTGCCAGCAGGAAACTAGCGGGGGGGAACACCGGGGAGCTGTTTTTT
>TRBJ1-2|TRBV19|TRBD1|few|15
CASSVLQGSLHGYTF
TGTGCCAGTAGTGTTTTACAGGGGAGTTTGCATGGCTACACCTTC
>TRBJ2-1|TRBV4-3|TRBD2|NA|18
CASSQVFVGGGKGNEQFF
TGCGCCAGCAGCCAAGTCTTTGTTGGCGGGGGAAAGGGGAATGAGCAGTTCTTC
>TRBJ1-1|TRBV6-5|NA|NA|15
CASSYSGRVVTEAFF
TGTGCCAGCAGTTACTCGGGCAGGGTCGTCACTGAAGCTTTCTTT
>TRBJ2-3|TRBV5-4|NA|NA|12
CASSFPGDTQYF
TGTGCCAGCAGCTTTCCCGGGGATACGCAGTATTTT
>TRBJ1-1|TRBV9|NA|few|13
CASSVAGNTEAFF
TGTGCCAGCAGCGTAGCAGGGAACACTGAAGCTTTCTTT
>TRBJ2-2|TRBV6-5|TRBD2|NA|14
CAAGGTSRTGELFF
TGTGCCGCGGGGGGGACATCTAGGACCGGGGAGCTGTTTTTT
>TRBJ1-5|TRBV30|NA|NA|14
CAWSATVYNQPQHF
TGTGCCTGGAGTGCCACAGTCTACAATCAGCCCCAGCATTTT
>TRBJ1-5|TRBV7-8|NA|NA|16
CASSLVGAGRNQPQHF
TGTGCCAGCAGCTTAGTGGGGGCAGGGCGCAATCAGCCCCAGCATTTT
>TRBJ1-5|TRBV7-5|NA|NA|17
CARSLLVAGVDNQPQHF
TGTGCCAGAAGCTTATTGGTAGCGGGGGTCGACAATCAGCCCCAGCATTTT
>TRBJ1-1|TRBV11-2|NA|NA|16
CASSLGSAGMNTEAFF
TGTGCCAGCAGCTTAGGCTCGGCAGGGATGAACACTGAAGCTTTCTTT
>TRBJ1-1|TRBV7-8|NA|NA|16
CASSLVGSRGNTEAFF
TGTGCCAGCAGCTTAGTGGGGTCGCGGGGGAACACTGAAGCTTTCTTT
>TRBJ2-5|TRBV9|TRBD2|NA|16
CASSRTSGGAQETQYF
TGTGCCAGCAGCCGGACTAGCGGGGGAGCTCAAGAGACCCAGTACTTC
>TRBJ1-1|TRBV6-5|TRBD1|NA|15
CASSSGQGLLGEAFF
TGTGCCAGCAGCTCCGGACAGGGTCTGCTTGGTGAAGCTTTCTTT
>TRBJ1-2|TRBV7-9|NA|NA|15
CASSLATGTNYGYTF
TGTGCCAGCAGCTTAGCCACCGGGACAAACTATGGCTACACCTTC
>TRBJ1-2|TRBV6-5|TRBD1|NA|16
CASSSRDRPLNYGYTF
TGTGCCAGCAGTTCCCGGGACAGACCCCTTAACTATGGCTACACCTTC
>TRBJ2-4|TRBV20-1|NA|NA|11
CSVENKNIQYF
TGCAGTGTAGAGAACAAAAACATTCAGTACTTC
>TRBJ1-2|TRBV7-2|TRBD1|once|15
CASSSTQTGPYGYTF
TGTGCCAGCAGCTCGACCCAGACAGGGCCGTATGGCTACACCTTC